The source of this T cell receptor beta chain is a study of blood T cell repertoires in COVID-19. Study details: The cDNA or gDNA used as material had been derived from T cells, B-cell-depleted T cells, or PBMCs.

Some clones are missing from TCRdb's copy, which holds only in-frame ones; the method was immunoSEQ multiplex PCR. The table records about 150,000 clones, 78% of them present only once. CDR3 length: 15 residues. CDR1 is MNHEY and CDR2 is SVGAGI in the germline V gene. J was trimmed by 4 bases and V by 6 bases; bases with no gene match: 7. Source material: peripheral blood. The V and J genes are TRBV6-5 and TRBJ2-2, with 8 bases matching TRBD2. The receptor comes from a man aged 80 or over with acute or convalescent COVID-19. This chain's CDR3 is CASSQGLVSTGELFF. The DNA of the CDR3 is TGTGCCAGCAGCCAGGGACTAGTGAGCACCGGGGAGCTGTTTTTT.